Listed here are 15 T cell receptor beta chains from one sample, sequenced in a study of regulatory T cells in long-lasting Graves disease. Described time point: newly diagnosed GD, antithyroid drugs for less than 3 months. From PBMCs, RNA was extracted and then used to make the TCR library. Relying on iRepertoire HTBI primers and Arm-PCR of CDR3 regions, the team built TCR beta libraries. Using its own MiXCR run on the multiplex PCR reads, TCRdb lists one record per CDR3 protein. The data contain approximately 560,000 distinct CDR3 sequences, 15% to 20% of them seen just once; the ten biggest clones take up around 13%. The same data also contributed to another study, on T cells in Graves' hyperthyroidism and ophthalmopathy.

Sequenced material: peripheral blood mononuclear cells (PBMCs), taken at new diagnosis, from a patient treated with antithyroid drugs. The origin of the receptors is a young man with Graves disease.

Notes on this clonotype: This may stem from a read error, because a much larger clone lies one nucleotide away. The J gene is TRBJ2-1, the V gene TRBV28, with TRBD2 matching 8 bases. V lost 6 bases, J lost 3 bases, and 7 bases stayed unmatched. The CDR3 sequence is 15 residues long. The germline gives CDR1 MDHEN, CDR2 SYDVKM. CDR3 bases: TGTGCCAGCAGCGGAAGCGGGAGCTTCTACAATGAGCAGTTCTTC. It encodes CASSGSGSFYNEQFF.

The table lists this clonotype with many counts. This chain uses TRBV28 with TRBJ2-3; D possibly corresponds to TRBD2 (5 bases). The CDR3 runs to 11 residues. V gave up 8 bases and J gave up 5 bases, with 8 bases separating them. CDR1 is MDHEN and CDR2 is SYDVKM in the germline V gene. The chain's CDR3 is CASDRGDTQYF. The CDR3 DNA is TGTGCCAGCGACCGGGGAGATACGCAGTATTTT. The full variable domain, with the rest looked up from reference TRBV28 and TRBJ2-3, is DVKVTQSSRYLVKRTGEKVFLECVQDMDHENMFWYRQDPGLGLRLIYFSYDVKMKEKGDIPEGYSVSREKKERFSLILESASTNQTSMYLCASDRGDTQYFGPGTRLTVL.

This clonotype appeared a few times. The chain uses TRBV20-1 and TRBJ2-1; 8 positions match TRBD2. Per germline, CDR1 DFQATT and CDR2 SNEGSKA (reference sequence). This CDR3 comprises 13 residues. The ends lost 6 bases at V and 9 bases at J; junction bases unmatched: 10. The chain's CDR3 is CSAPSGGTGEQFF. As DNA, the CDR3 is TGCAGTGCCCCCTCGGGAGGGACCGGTGAGCAGTTCTTC.

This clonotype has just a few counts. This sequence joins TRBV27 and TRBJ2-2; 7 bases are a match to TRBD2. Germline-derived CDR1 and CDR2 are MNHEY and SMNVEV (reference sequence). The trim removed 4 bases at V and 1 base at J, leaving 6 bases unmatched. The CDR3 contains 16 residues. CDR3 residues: CASSSSGLLNTGELFF. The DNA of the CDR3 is TGTGCCAGCAGTTCGTCGGGACTACTGAACACCGGGGAGCTGTTTTTT.

The CDR3 sequence is CASSLPTPIYGYTF. Written as DNA, the CDR3 is TGTGCCAGCAGCCTACCTACACCGATCTATGGCTACACCTTC. The V gene is TRBV7-9, the J gene TRBJ1-2; D remains unclear. There are 14 residues in the CDR3. The germline V gene has CDR1 SEHNR and CDR2 FQNEAQ (reference sequence). V was pared by 5 bases and J by 4 bases, with 14 bases between.

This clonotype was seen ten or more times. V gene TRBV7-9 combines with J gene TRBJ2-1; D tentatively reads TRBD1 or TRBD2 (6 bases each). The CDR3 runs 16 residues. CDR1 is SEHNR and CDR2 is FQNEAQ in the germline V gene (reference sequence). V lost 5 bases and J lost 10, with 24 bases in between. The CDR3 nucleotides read TGTGCCAGCAGCCGAGAGAGTGGGGGGCGAAGGGGCGAGCAGTTCTTC. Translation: CASSRESGGRRGEQFF.

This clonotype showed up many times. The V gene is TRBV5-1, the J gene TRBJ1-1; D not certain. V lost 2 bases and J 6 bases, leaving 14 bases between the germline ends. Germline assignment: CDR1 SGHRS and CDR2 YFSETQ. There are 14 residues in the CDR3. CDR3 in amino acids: CASSLEGKGAEAFF. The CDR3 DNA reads TGCGCCAGCAGCTTAGAAGGGAAGGGCGCTGAAGCTTTCTTT.

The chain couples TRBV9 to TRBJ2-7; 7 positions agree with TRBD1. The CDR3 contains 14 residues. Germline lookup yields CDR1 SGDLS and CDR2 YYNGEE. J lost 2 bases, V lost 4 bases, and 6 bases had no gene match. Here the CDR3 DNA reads TGTGCCAGCAGCCCGTGGGACAGCACCTACGAGCAGTACTTC. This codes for CASSPWDSTYEQYF.

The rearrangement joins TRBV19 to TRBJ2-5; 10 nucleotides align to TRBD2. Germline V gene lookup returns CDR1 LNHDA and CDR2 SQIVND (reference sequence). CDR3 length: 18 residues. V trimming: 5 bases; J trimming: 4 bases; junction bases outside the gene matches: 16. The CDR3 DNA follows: TGTGCCAGTAGTTCCAAAAGATCTAGCGGGAGAAGAGGAGAGACCCAGTACTTC. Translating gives CASSSKRSSGRRGETQYF.

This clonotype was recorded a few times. The CDR3 loop reads CASSHWREAGELFF. The DNA for the CDR3 is TGTGCCAGCAGCCATTGGCGGGAGGCCGGGGAGCTGTTTTTT. The J gene is TRBJ2-2, the V gene TRBV3-1, with 8 bases identical to TRBD2. Germline lookup yields CDR1 LGHDT and CDR2 YNNKEL (reference sequence). The CDR3 sequence is 14 residues long. V lost 3 bases, J lost 6 bases, and 3 bases stayed unmatched.

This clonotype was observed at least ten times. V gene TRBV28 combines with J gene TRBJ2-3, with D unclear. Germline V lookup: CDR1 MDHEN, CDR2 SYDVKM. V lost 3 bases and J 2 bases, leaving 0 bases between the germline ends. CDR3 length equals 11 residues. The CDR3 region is CASSFTDTQYF. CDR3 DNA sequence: TGTGCCAGCAGTTTCACAGATACGCAGTATTTT. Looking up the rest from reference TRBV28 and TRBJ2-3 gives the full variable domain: DVKVTQSSRYLVKRTGEKVFLECVQDMDHENMFWYRQDPGLGLRLIYFSYDVKMKEKGDIPEGYSVSREKKERFSLILESASTNQTSMYLCASSFTDTQYFGPGTRLTVL.

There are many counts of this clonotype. CDR3 in amino acids: CASSLYDRADTYEQYF. The CDR3 bases are TGTGCCAGCAGCTTATACGACAGGGCCGATACCTACGAGCAGTACTTC. The rearrangement links TRBV11-2 to TRBJ2-7, with 7 nucleotides matching TRBD1. J lost 2 bases, V lost 2 bases, and 9 bases had no gene match. Germline V lookup: CDR1 SGHAT, CDR2 FQNNGV. The CDR3 has 16 amino acids. Full variable domain (remainder filled in from reference TRBV11-2 and TRBJ2-7): EAGVAQSPRYKIIEKRQSVAFWCNPISGHATLYWYQQILGQGPKLLIQFQNNGVVDDSQLPKDRFSAERLKGVDSTLKIQPAKLEDSAVYLCASSLYDRADTYEQYFGPGTRLTVT.

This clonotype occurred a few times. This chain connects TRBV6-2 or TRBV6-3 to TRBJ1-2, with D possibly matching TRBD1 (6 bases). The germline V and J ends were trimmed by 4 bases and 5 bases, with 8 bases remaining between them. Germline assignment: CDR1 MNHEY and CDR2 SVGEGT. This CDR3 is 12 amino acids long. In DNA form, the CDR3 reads TGTGCCAGCAGTTCCGGACAGTATGGCTACACCTTC. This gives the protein CASSSGQYGYTF.

CDR3 nucleotide sequence: TGTGCCAGTAGTATAACCCGCGGGAGGGAGAAGACCCAGTACTTC. Residues: CASSITRGREKTQYF. The V and J genes are TRBV19 and TRBJ2-1; TRBD2 agrees at 9 bases. With the DNA end fitting TRBJ2-5 better, the J assignment may be wrong. The CDR3 contains 15 residues. CDR1 LNHDA and CDR2 SQIVND come from the germline V gene (reference sequence).

CDR3 region: CASSAAEDSPLHF. The CDR3 DNA sequence: TGCGCCAGCAGCGCGGCGGAGGATTCACCCCTCCACTTT. The chain is built from TRBV5-1 and TRBJ1-6; D gene uncertain. CDR1 is SGHRS, CDR2 YFSETQ, per germline. CDR3 length: 13 amino acids. Trimming removed 4 bases at V and 8 bases at J, with 10 bases between.